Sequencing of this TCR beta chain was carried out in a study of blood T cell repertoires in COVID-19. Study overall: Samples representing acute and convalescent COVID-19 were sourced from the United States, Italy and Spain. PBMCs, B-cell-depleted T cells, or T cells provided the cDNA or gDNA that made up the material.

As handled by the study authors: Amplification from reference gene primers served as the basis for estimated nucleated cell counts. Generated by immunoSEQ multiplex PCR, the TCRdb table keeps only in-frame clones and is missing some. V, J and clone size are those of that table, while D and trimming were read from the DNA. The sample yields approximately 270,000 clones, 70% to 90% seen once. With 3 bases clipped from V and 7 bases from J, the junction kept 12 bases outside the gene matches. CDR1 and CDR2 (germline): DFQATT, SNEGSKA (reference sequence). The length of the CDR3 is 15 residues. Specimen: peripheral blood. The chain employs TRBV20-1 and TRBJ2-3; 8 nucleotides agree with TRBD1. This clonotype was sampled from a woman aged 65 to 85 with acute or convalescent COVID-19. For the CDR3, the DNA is TGCAGTGCTAGTCGCTCTCGGCAGGGGGCAAATACGCAGTATTTT. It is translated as CSASRSRQGANTQYF.